This passage covers 26 T cell receptor beta chains from one sample sequenced in a study of T-cell memory formation after mild COVID-19. MiXCR, applied by TCRdb to the 5' RACE reads, yields one record per CDR3 protein. The sample includes roughly 190,000 distinct CDR3 sequences, roughly 10% of them seen just once. The sequencing input was PBMCs or a T cell subset sorted from them (not recorded which). These receptors were taken from a man aged 18 to 29 who had mild COVID-19 (a few samples of this study predate the infection). Cell type and time point are not known.

There are a few counts of this clonotype. V gene TRBV6-2 or TRBV6-3 combines with J gene TRBJ2-3, with TRBD1 identical over 7 bases. Unmatched junction bases numbered 8, after V lost 5 bases and J lost 3 bases. Germline CDR1 MNHEY, CDR2 SVGEGT. This CDR3 has 15 residues. The CDR3 loop reads CASSHRDSITDTQYF. Written as DNA, the CDR3 is TGTGCCAGCAGTCACCGGGACAGCATTACAGATACGCAGTATTTT.

This clonotype was observed once. The chain carries TRBV6-6 and TRBJ2-5; no clear D. The CDR3 extends over 14 amino acids. V was pared by 4 bases and J by 2 bases, with 11 bases between. Germline assignment: CDR1 MNHNY and CDR2 SVGAGI (reference sequence). The CDR3 spells CASSWSTEQETQYF. CDR3 in DNA: TGTGCCAGCAGTTGGTCGACGGAACAAGAGACCCAGTACTTC.

The chain links TRBV20-1 to TRBJ2-5; D possibly matches TRBD1 or TRBD2 (5 bases each). This CDR3 has 14 amino acids. The V end was cut by 3 bases, the J end by 5 bases, with 16 bases between. CDR1 and CDR2 from the germline V gene are DFQATT and SNEGSKA (reference sequence). DNA of the CDR3: TGCAGTGCTAGGGACCGGGGCCCTGGGGAGACCCAGTACTTC. Its translation is CSARDRGPGETQYF.

The chain uses TRBV7-9 and TRBJ1-3, with a tentative D call TRBD1 (5 bases). This CDR3 is 16 amino acids long. Trimming removed 5 bases from V and 8 bases from J, with 22 bases in between. Germline CDR1 reads SEHNR; CDR2 reads FQNEAQ (reference sequence). This CDR3 reads CASSLLSGRREDTIYF. The CDR3 DNA reads as TGTGCCAGCAGCCTACTCTCAGGGAGACGGGAGGACACCATATATTTT.

This clonotype was recorded a few times. This sequence joins TRBV4-2 and TRBJ1-6; 9 nucleotides match TRBD1. The CDR3 extends over 15 amino acids. Germline trimming cut 2 bases from V and 11 bases from J; bases unmatched to any gene: 7. Looked up from germline, CDR1 is LGHNA and CDR2 is YNFKEQ. The CDR3 loop is CASSQPGQGETPLHF. CDR3 coding DNA: TGTGCCAGCAGCCAACCGGGACAGGGAGAAACACCCCTCCACTTT.

This clonotype was observed a handful of times. The genes are TRBV5-1 and TRBJ2-5, with TRBD2 as a possible D gene (5 bases). The CDR3 spans 15 residues. The V gene's germline CDR1 is SGHRS and CDR2 YFSETQ. Trimming stripped 4 bases from V and 1 base from J, with 14 bases between. CDR3 region: CASSSGIGFQETQYF. The CDR3 DNA follows: TGCGCCAGCAGCAGCGGAATAGGATTCCAAGAGACCCAGTACTTC.

This clonotype was seen many times. V gene TRBV7-9 combines with J gene TRBJ1-5, with a possible D match to TRBD1 (5 bases). In germline, CDR1 is SEHNR, CDR2 FQNEAQ (reference sequence). The CDR3 contains 14 residues. Trimming left V 2 bases short and J 4 bases short, with 9 bases between. The CDR3 protein is CASSLSGGNQPQHF. The CDR3 DNA reads as TGTGCCAGCAGCTTAAGTGGGGGAAATCAGCCCCAGCATTTT.

Only a few counts were recorded for this clonotype. The chain links TRBV5-1 to TRBJ2-3; 9 bases align to TRBD2. The CDR3 loop spans 14 amino acids. Germline values: CDR1 SGHRS, CDR2 YFSETQ. V lost 2 bases to trimming and J lost 6 bases; unmatched junction nucleotides: 4. CDR3 amino acids: CASSFFGLADTQYF. CDR3 DNA sequence: TGCGCCAGCAGCTTTTTCGGACTAGCGGATACGCAGTATTTT.

This clonotype was seen repeatedly, ten times or more. The chain couples TRBV7-9 to TRBJ2-7, with 8 bases aligning to TRBD2. Trimming at V came to 6 bases and at J to 5 bases, leaving 9 bases not matched to a gene. Per the germline V gene, CDR1 is SEHNR and CDR2 is FQNEAQ (reference sequence). The CDR3 spans 14 residues. This chain's CDR3 is CASSTIGGANEQYF. CDR3 sequence (DNA): TGTGCCAGCAGTACGATCGGGGGGGCCAACGAGCAGTACTTC.

This clonotype was counted at least ten times. This chain connects TRBV12-3 or TRBV12-4 to TRBJ2-5; 9 nucleotides match TRBD1. The CDR3 has 15 amino acids. Trimming removed 3 bases from V and 2 bases from J; junction bases left unmatched: 4. The CDR3 sequence: CASSLGQGGQETQYF. DNA for the CDR3: TGTGCCAGCAGTTTGGGACAGGGAGGTCAAGAGACCCAGTACTTC.

The chain is built from TRBV5-1 and TRBJ2-3; 10 nucleotides align to TRBD1. The V segment lost 3 bases and the J segment 3 bases; nucleotides outside the gene matches: 4. This CDR3 contains 15 residues. Germline CDR1 SGHRS, CDR2 YFSETQ. DNA of the CDR3: TGCGCCAGCAGCTGGACAGGGGGGGGGACAGATACGCAGTATTTT. Translated: CASSWTGGGTDTQYF.

The rearrangement joins TRBV3-2 to TRBJ2-7; whether TRBD1, the table's D call, matches the DNA was not checked. TRBV3-2 is a documented pseudogene. The CDR3 is 18 amino acids. CDR3 sequence reads: CASSLDRGLIPSSYEQYV. In DNA, the CDR3 is TGTGCCAGCAGCCTAGACAGGGGGCTCATCCCTAGCTCCTACGAGCAGTACGTC.

This clonotype was picked up many times. V gene TRBV24-1 combines with J gene TRBJ2-3, with unresolved D. Germline V lookup: CDR1 KGHDR, CDR2 SFDVKD. The CDR3 loop spans 15 amino acids. V was clipped by 0 bases and J by 1 base, with 7 bases between them. The CDR3 loop is CATSDLGLGTDTQYF. The DNA of the CDR3 is TGTGCCACCAGTGATTTGGGGCTCGGCACAGATACGCAGTATTTT.

This clonotype came up many times. This rearrangement joins TRBV5-6 to TRBJ1-1; D is perhaps TRBD1 (5 bases). Germline V gives CDR1 SGHDT, CDR2 YYEEEE. Trimming pared 6 bases from V and 8 bases from J, leaving 29 bases between. CDR3 length: 17 amino acids. The CDR3 spells CASIPRSGGAWGLEAFF. The DNA of the CDR3 is TGTGCCAGCATCCCTAGGAGCGGCGGGGCGTGGGGCTTAGAAGCTTTCTTT.

The rearrangement uses TRBV10-3 and TRBJ2-7, with 10 positions matching TRBD2. The ends lost 6 bases at V and 1 base at J; junction bases unmatched: 3. Germline loops: CDR1 ENHRY, CDR2 SYGVKD. CDR3 length: 14 residues. The CDR3 bases are TGTGCCATCAGAATAGCGGGGGGATCCTACGAGCAGTACTTC. It is translated as CAIRIAGGSYEQYF.

The gene calls are TRBV7-9 and TRBJ1-2, with no clear D. This CDR3 comprises 15 residues. Trimming shortened V by 1 base and J by 4 bases, and 13 bases separated the two germline ends. Germline V lookup: CDR1 SEHNR, CDR2 FQNEAQ (reference sequence). This CDR3 reads CASSLGAGNLYGYTF. DNA of the CDR3: TGTGCCAGCAGCTTAGGGGCAGGCAATCTCTATGGCTACACCTTC.

This clonotype came up a few times. J is TRBJ2-3 and V is TRBV4-3, with D unclear. This CDR3 contains 13 residues. Germline CDR1 reads LGHNA; CDR2 reads YSLEER. V was clipped by 0 bases and J by 3 bases, with 4 bases between them. The CDR3 DNA follows: TGCGCCAGCAGCCAAGAAAGTACAGATACGCAGTATTTT. Translating it yields CASSQESTDTQYF.

The chain employs TRBV30 and TRBJ2-3; no reliable D call. V was shortened by 1 base and J by 2 bases, with 7 bases between the two germline ends. Germline CDR1 GTSNPN, CDR2 SVGIG (reference sequence). This CDR3 is 13 amino acids long. CDR3 loop: CAWSGGNTDTQYF. The CDR3 DNA sequence: TGTGCCTGGAGTGGGGGAAACACAGATACGCAGTATTTT.

This rearrangement joins TRBV5-4 to TRBJ1-2, with TRBD1 matching 8 bases. CDR1 and CDR2 from the germline V gene are SGHNT and YYREEE (reference sequence). V trimming: 0 bases; J trimming: 5 bases; junction bases outside the gene matches: 3. CDR3 length: 14 amino acids. CDR3 in amino acids: CASSLVQGAYGYTF. Here the CDR3 DNA reads TGTGCCAGCAGCTTGGTGCAGGGGGCATATGGCTACACCTTC.

This clonotype occurred a few times. The genes are TRBV5-1 and TRBJ2-6; D gene uncertain. The CDR3 covers 16 residues. Trimming cost V 0 bases and J 4 bases, with 11 bases left between them. Germline V gives CDR1 SGHRS, CDR2 YFSETQ. The CDR3 DNA follows: TGCGCCAGCAGCTTGGTTCCTACTCTGGGGGCCAACGTCCTGACTTTC. This gives the protein CASSLVPTLGANVLTF.

The CDR3 bases are TGTGCCAGCAGCGCAGAGGTCAGGGGCACTGAAGCTTTCTTT. Protein product: CASSAEVRGTEAFF. The chain has TRBV14 and TRBJ1-1; D possibly corresponds to TRBD1 (6 bases). V lost 5 bases to trimming and J lost 4 bases, with 14 bases between them. Germline V gene data show CDR1 as SGHDN and CDR2 as FVKESK. The CDR3 length is 14 residues.

The chain combines TRBV12-3 or TRBV12-4 with TRBJ1-4, with a possible D match to TRBD1 (6 bases). The CDR3 contains 15 residues. Trimming shortened V by 5 bases and J by 3 bases, and 13 bases separated the two germline ends. CDR3 sequence reads: CASSRTTGPNEKLFF. The DNA for the CDR3 is TGTGCCAGCAGTCGGACGACAGGCCCTAATGAAAAACTGTTTTTT.

V usage is TRBV7-9 and J usage is TRBJ1-1; no clear D. The CDR3 is 11 amino acids. V was trimmed by 5 bases and J by 9 bases, leaving 10 bases between them. Germline-derived CDR1 and CDR2 are SEHNR and FQNEAQ (reference sequence). The CDR3 DNA follows: TGTGCCAGCAGCCCGACTTTGAAAGCTTTCTTT. Translated, it gives CASSPTLKAFF.

J is TRBJ2-7 and V is TRBV7-2; D call uncertain. In germline, CDR1 is SGHTA, CDR2 FQGNSA. The CDR3 has 15 amino acids. Trimming took off 1 base at V and 2 bases at J, with 12 bases between the two ends. The CDR3 DNA reads TGTGCCAGCAGCTTAGAGTATGGTACCACCTACGAGCAGTACGTC. It specifies CASSLEYGTTYEQYV.

This clonotype was seen repeatedly, ten times or more. The chain carries TRBV7-2 and TRBJ2-5; either TRBD1 or TRBD2 may fit D (5 bases each). Per germline, CDR1 SGHTA and CDR2 FQGNSA. Trimming took off 3 bases at V and 5 bases at J, with 13 bases between the two ends. The CDR3 consists of 14 residues. The CDR3 DNA is TGTGCCAGCAGCTTGGGGGACCCCCGGGAGACCCAGTACTTC. This translates into CASSLGDPRETQYF.

This clonotype has a handful of counts. The chain links TRBV6-5 to TRBJ2-1, with TRBD2 matching 8 bases. Germline values: CDR1 MNHEY, CDR2 SVGAGI. The trim removed 4 bases at V and 5 bases at J, leaving 10 bases unmatched. The CDR3 covers 16 residues. The CDR3 loop is CASSSRPGAGDNEQFF. For the CDR3, the DNA is TGTGCCAGCAGTTCGAGGCCTGGAGCGGGGGACAATGAGCAGTTCTTC.